These T cell receptor beta chains were read from a single sample in a study of untreated major depressive disorder. Using immunoSEQ multiplex PCR, the repertoire was profiled, and TCRdb retains in-frame clones only, with some absent. The data contain 20,000 to 25,000 clones, 87% of them singletons. The specimen was CD4+ T cells from PBMCs. The receptors stem from a young woman in good health. The CDR3 runs from the conserved cysteine through the conserved F or W. The D gene is left open where the match is weak. Clone size is shown for a subset of rows, as once, few, many or a class of expanded clone.

>TRBV4-1|17|-|TRBJ1-2|-
TGCGCCAGCAGCCAGCCCAGGGGCAGGGACACTAACTATGGCTACACCTTC
CASSQPRGRDTNYGYTF
>TRBV30|14|-|TRBJ1-5|-
TGTGCCTGGAAGGGGGGCGCGGGCAATCAGCCCCAGCATTTT
CAWKGGAGNQPQHF
>TRBV5-1|13|few|TRBJ1-1|-
TGCGCCAGCAGCCAGGACGGGAACACTGAAGCTTTCTTT
CASSQDGNTEAFF
>TRBV28|12|-|TRBJ2-5|-
TGTGCCAGCAGTTCGCTACAGAAGACCCAGTACTTC
CASSSLQKTQYF
>TRBV7-4|12|-|TRBJ2-4|-
TGTGCCAGCAGCTTAGCCAAAAACATTCAGTACTTC
CASSLAKNIQYF
>TRBV30|13|-|TRBJ1-4|-
TGTGCCTGGAGTGTACCAGGGGCCGAAAAACTGTTTTTT
CAWSVPGAEKLFF
>TRBV5-1|16|-|TRBJ1-6|-
TGCGCCAGCAGCTTGGCCGGTCAGGCGATGAGTTCACCCCTCCACTTT
CASSLAGQAMSSPLHF
>TRBV15|12|once|TRBJ1-2|-
TGTGCCACCAGCAGAGACAACTATGGCTACACCTTC
CATSRDNYGYTF
>TRBV28|12|-|TRBJ2-7|-
TGTGCCAGCAGTCCGAGGGGCTACGAGCAGTACTTC
CASSPRGYEQYF
>TRBV19|11|-|TRBJ1-4|-
TGTGCCAGCTTTCTGGATGAAAAACTGTTTTTT
CASFLDEKLFF
>TRBV7-7|14|-|TRBJ2-7|-
TGTGCTAGCAGCCCTCGGGACACGTCCTACGAGCAGTACTTC
CASSPRDTSYEQYF
>TRBV7-9|15|-|TRBJ2-7|-
TGTGCCAGCAGTCTTTTAGGGCTCAAAGGGAGGGAGCAGTACTTC
CASSLLGLKGREQYF
>TRBV5-1|14|-|TRBJ1-4|TRBD1
TGCGCCAGCAGTTACAGGGGAATCGAAGAAAAACTGTTTTTT
CASSYRGIEEKLFF
>TRBV27|16|-|TRBJ1-1|TRBD1
TGTGCCAGCAGTTTATCGACAGGGAGGTTGAACACTGAAGCTTTCTTT
CASSLSTGRLNTEAFF
>TRBV7-9|13|-|TRBJ1-2|-
TGTGCCAGCAGCTTTGCCGGAAGGCATGGCTACACCTTC
CASSFAGRHGYTF
>TRBV5-1|15|-|TRBJ2-1|TRBD2
TGCGCCAGCAGCAAGACTAGCGGGAGTTACAATGAGCAGTTCTTC
CASSKTSGSYNEQFF
>TRBV18|12|-|TRBJ1-2|TRBD1
TGTGCCAGCTCACCGGGGACAGGTGGCTACACCTTC
CASSPGTGGYTF
>TRBV7-9|12|-|TRBJ1-2|-
TGTGCCAGCAGCTTTACAGACTATGGCTACACCTTC
CASSFTDYGYTF
>TRBV10-3|16|once|TRBJ1-4|TRBD1
TGTGCCATCAGTGATAACAGGGGGTTAACTAATGAAAAACTGTTTTTT
CAISDNRGLTNEKLFF
>TRBV5-1|13|-|TRBJ2-2|TRBD1
TGCGCCGGCCGGGACAGGGATACCGGGGAGCTGTTTTTT
CAGRDRDTGELFF
>TRBV19|15|few|TRBJ2-7|-
TGTGCCAGTAGTATAGAGGCGGGACAGTCCTACGAGCAGTACTTC
CASSIEAGQSYEQYF
>TRBV2|12|once|TRBJ2-3|-
TGTGCCAGCAGTGAAGGTTCAGATACGCAGTATTTT
CASSEGSDTQYF
>TRBV10-3|15|once|TRBJ2-7|TRBD1
TGTGCCATCAGTTTAGACAGGGGGAGCTCCTACGAGCAGTACTTC
CAISLDRGSSYEQYF
>TRBV29-1|13|-|TRBJ1-2|-
TGCAGCGTTGATTTAGGGAGTAACTATGGCTACACCTTC
CSVDLGSNYGYTF
>TRBV19|16|once|TRBJ2-2|TRBD1
TGTGCCAGTAGTATCCTAGGGGGCACGAACACCGGGGAGCTGTTTTTT
CASSILGGTNTGELFF
>TRBV25-1|14|-|TRBJ2-3|TRBD2
TGTGCCAGTGAGGACCGGGGGGGCGGGGATACGCAGTATTTT
CASEDRGGGDTQYF
>TRBV7-2|15|-|TRBJ2-7|-
TGTGCCAGCAGCTGGTTAACTCCGGGGGCCTACGAGCAGTACTTC
CASSWLTPGAYEQYF
>TRBV2|12|-|TRBJ1-1|-
TGTGCCAGCACCCTGGGGGGAACTGAAGCTTTCTTT
CASTLGGTEAFF
>TRBV7-7|13|-|TRBJ1-5|-
TGTGCCAGCAGCCTAGACAGCAATCAGCCCCAGCATTTT
CASSLDSNQPQHF
>TRBV15|14|-|TRBJ1-1|-
TGTGCCACCAGCAGAGATGATGGGTTTGGTGAAGCTTTCTTT
CATSRDDGFGEAFF
>TRBV25-1|13|few|TRBJ1-2|TRBD1
TGTGCCAGCAGTGGACAGACAGGGTCGTGGTACACCTTC
CASSGQTGSWYTF
>TRBV6-5|15|-|TRBJ2-1|TRBD1
TGTGCCAGCAGTTACGGGGACAGGGGACCGAATGAGCAGTTCTTC
CASSYGDRGPNEQFF
>TRBV7-2|16|-|TRBJ2-3|-
TGTGCCAGCAGCTCGCGGGGGGACAGGGAGAGAGATACGCAGTATTTT
CASSSRGDRERDTQYF
>TRBV19|13|-|TRBJ2-3|-
TGTGCCAGTAGTATAAGCCAGACAGATACGCAGTATTTT
CASSISQTDTQYF
>TRBV11-2|17|-|TRBJ2-5|TRBD2
TGTGCCAGCAGTTCCGGACTAGCGGGGGGTACACAAGAGACCCAGTACTTC
CASSSGLAGGTQETQYF
>TRBV28|12|-|TRBJ1-2|-
TGTGCCAGCAGTTTTGGGGCCTATGGCTACACCTTC
CASSFGAYGYTF
>TRBV6-4|15|-|TRBJ2-3|TRBD2
TGTGCCAGCAGTGACTCTAGCGGGGGGGCAGATACGCAGTATTTT
CASSDSSGGADTQYF
>TRBV27|16|once|TRBJ1-1|TRBD1
TGTGCCAGCAGTTTCATACAGGGGCGGAGGGGAACTGAAGCTTTCTTT
CASSFIQGRRGTEAFF
>TRBV5-1|17|-|TRBJ1-2|-
TGCGCCAGCAGCTTGGGTGGCGCCGGGACACCTAACTATGGCTACACCTTC
CASSLGGAGTPNYGYTF
>TRBV4-1|16|-|TRBJ1-2|-
TGCGCCAGCAGCCAAGTGCTGGGGGGGAGAAGCTATGGCTACACCTTC
CASSQVLGGRSYGYTF
>TRBV25-1|14|-|TRBJ2-5|-
TGTGCCAGCAGTGAATTGGGCAGCCAAGAGACCCAGTACTTC
CASSELGSQETQYF
>TRBV30|13|few|TRBJ2-6|-
TGTGCCTGGACAAGGGCTGGGGCCAACGTCCTGACTTTC
CAWTRAGANVLTF
>TRBV20-1|11|-|TRBJ2-1|-
TGCAGTGCTATCAGGGGCAATGAGCAGTTCTTC
CSAIRGNEQFF
>TRBV6-6|12|-|TRBJ1-1|-
TGTGCCAGTAATTGGGGGAACACTGAAGCTTTCTTT
CASNWGNTEAFF
>TRBV28|16|-|TRBJ1-5|TRBD1
TGTGCCAGCACCCCACTTGGGACAGGGGTTGGACAGCCCCAGCATTTT
CASTPLGTGVGQPQHF
>TRBV10-1|13|-|TRBJ2-1|TRBD1
TGCGCCAAAGCGACAGGGGTTACGCATGAGCAGTTCTTC
CAKATGVTHEQFF
>TRBV5-1|15|once|TRBJ2-5|-
TGCGCCAGCAGCCGATCACGTGGGCAGGGGGAGACCCAGTACTTC
CASSRSRGQGETQYF
>TRBV5-1|17|-|TRBJ2-2|TRBD2
TGCGCCAGCAGCAGGACTAGCGGGGGGCCGAACACCGGGGAGCTGTTTTTT
CASSRTSGGPNTGELFF
>TRBV7-9|15|-|TRBJ1-6|TRBD1
TGTGCCAGCAGCAGCGGACAGGTTACCAATTCACCCCTCCACTTT
CASSSGQVTNSPLHF
>TRBV4-1|15|few|TRBJ2-5|TRBD1
TGCGCCAGCAGCCCCGAGGGACAGCCAAGGGAGACCCAGTACTTC
CASSPEGQPRETQYF
>TRBV7-2|12|once|TRBJ2-7|-
TGTGCCAGCAGCCCCGGGGCGCGCGAGCAGTACTTC
CASSPGAREQYF
>TRBV5-8|17|once|TRBJ1-5|-
TGTGCCAGCAGCCTCCCCCGGTGGGGCGGAAGCAATCAGCCCCAGCATTTT
CASSLPRWGGSNQPQHF
>TRBV27|15|few|TRBJ2-1|TRBD2
TGTGCCAGCAGCACCCGGACTAGCGGGGGCAATGAGCAGTTCTTC
CASSTRTSGGNEQFF
>TRBV2|9|few|TRBJ1-2|-
TGTGCCACATTGACAGTGTTCACCTTC
CATLTVFTF
>TRBV9|15|-|TRBJ2-3|TRBD2
TGTGCCAGCAGCGTAGGCGGGGGGAGCACAGATACGCAGTATTTT
CASSVGGGSTDTQYF
>TRBV7-2|15|-|TRBJ1-5|TRBD1
TGTGCCAGCAGGGTCGGAGGGACAGACAATCAGCCCCAGCATTTT
CASRVGGTDNQPQHF
>TRBV5-4|13|-|TRBJ2-5|-
TGTGCCAGCAGCTTGGTCGGGTACGAGACCCAGTACTTC
CASSLVGYETQYF